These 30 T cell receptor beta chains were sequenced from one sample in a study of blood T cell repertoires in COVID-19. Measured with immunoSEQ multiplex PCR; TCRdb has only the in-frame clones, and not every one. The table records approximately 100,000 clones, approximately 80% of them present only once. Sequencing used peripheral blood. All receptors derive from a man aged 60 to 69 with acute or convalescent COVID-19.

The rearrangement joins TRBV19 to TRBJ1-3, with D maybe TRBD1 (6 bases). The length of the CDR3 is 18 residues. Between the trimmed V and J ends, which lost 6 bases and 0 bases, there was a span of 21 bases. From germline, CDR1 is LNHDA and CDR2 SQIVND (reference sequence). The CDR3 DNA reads TGTGCCAGTAGCCCCGGAGGGGGGGACCATTTCTCTGGAAACACCATATATTTT. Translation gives CASSPGGGDHFSGNTIYF. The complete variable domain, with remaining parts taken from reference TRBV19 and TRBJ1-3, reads DGGITQSPKYLFRKEGQNVTLSCEQNLNHDAMYWYRQDPGQGLRLIYYSQIVNDFQKGDIAEGYSVSREKKESFPLTVTSAQKNPTAFYLCASSPGGGDHFSGNTIYFGEGSWLTVV.

The CDR3 DNA reads as TGTGCCAGCTCTCCATGGGCAGAGAACACTGAAGCTTTCTTT. Amino acids: CASSPWAENTEAFF. V and J are TRBV18 and TRBJ1-1; D is unclear. This CDR3 comprises 14 residues. CDR1 is KGHSH, CDR2 LQKENI, per germline. Trimming cost V 6 bases and J 1 base, with 12 bases left between them.

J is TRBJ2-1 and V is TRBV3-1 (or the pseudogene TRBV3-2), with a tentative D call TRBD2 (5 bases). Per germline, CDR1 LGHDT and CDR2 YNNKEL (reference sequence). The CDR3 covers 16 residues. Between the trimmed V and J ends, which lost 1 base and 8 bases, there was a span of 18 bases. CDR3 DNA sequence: TGTGCCAGCAGCCAAGGGGCAGCAGCGGCACACCATGAGCAGTTCTTC. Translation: CASSQGAAAAHHEQFF.

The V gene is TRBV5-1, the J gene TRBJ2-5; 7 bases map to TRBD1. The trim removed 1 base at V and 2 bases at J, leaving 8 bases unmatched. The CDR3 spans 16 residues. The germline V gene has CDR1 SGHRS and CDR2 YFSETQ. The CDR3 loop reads CASSLRGPGQQETQYF. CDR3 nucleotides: TGCGCCAGCAGCTTGAGAGGACCGGGACAGCAAGAGACCCAGTACTTC.

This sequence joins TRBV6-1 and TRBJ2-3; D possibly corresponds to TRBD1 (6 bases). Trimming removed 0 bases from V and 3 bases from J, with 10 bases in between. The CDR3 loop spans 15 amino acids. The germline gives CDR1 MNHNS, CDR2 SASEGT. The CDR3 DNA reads TGTGCCAGCAGTGAAGCGGGACACCTGACAGATACGCAGTATTTT. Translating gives CASSEAGHLTDTQYF.

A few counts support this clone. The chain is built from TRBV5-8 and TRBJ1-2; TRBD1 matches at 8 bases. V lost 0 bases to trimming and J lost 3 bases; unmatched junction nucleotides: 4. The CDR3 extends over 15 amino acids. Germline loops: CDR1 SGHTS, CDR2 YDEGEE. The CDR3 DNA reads TGTGCCAGCAGCTTGGATGGACAGGGTGACTATGGCTACACCTTC. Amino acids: CASSLDGQGDYGYTF.

CDR3: CASSYDRAQETQYF. CDR3 nucleotide sequence: TGTGCCAGCAGTTACGACAGGGCGCAAGAGACCCAGTACTTC. V gene TRBV6-5 combines with J gene TRBJ2-5, with 7 nucleotides matching TRBD1. Per the germline V gene, CDR1 is MNHEY and CDR2 is SVGAGI. The CDR3 spans 14 residues. J was trimmed by 2 bases and V by 2 bases; bases with no gene match: 2.

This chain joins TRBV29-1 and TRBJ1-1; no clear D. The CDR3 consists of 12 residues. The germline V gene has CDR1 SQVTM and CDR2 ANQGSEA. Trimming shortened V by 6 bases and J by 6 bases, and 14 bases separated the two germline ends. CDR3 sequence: CSVWERVAEAFF. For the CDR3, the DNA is TGCAGCGTATGGGAGAGGGTGGCTGAAGCTTTCTTT. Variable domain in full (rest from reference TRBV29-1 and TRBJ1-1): SAVISQKPSRDICQRGTSLTIQCQVDSQVTMMFWYRQQPGQSLTLIATANQGSEATYESGFVIDKFPISRPNLTFSTLTVSNMSPEDSSIYLCSVWERVAEAFFGQGTRLTVV.

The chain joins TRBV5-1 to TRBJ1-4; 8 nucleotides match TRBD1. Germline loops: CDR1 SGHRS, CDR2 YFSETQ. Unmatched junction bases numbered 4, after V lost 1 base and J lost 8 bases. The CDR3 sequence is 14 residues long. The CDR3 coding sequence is TGCGCCAGCAGCTTGAACAGGGGGGAGGAAAAACTGTTTTTT. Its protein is CASSLNRGEEKLFF.

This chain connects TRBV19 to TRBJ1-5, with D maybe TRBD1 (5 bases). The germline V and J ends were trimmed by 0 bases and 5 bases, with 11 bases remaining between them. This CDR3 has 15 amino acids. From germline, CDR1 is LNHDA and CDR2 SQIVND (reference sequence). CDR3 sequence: CASSIDRRGDQPQHF. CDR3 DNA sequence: TGTGCCAGTAGTATAGATCGGAGGGGAGATCAGCCCCAGCATTTT.

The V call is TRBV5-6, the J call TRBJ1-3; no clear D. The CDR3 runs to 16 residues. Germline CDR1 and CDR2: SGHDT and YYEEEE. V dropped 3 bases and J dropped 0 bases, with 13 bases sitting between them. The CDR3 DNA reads TGTGCCAGCAGCTCCCTGGGGAGCCTCTCTGGAAACACCATATATTTT. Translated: CASSSLGSLSGNTIYF. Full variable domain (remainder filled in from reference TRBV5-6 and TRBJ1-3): DAGVTQSPTHLIKTRGQQVTLRCSPKSGHDTVSWYQQALGQGPQFIFQYYEEEERQRGNFPDRFSGHQFPNYSSELNVNALLLGDSALYLCASSSLGSLSGNTIYFGEGSWLTVV.

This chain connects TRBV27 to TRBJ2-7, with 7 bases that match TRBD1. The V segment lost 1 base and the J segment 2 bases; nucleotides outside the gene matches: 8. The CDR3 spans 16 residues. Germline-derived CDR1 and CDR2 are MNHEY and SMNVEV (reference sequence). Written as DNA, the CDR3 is TGTGCCAGCAGTTTATGGGGGACAGCGAGCCCCTACGAGCAGTACTTC. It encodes CASSLWGTASPYEQYF.

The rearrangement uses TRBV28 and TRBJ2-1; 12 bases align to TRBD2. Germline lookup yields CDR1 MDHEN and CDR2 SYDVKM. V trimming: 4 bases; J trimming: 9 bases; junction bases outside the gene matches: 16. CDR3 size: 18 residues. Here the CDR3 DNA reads TGTGCCAGCAGTTCGAGATCGACTAGCGGGAGTCGTCTCGGTGAGCAGTTCTTC. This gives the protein CASSSRSTSGSRLGEQFF.

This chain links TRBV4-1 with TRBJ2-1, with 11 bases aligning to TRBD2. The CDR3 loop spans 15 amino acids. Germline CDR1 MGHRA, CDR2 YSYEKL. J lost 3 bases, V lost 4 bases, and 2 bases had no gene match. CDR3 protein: CASSPGLADYNEQFF. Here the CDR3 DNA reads TGCGCCAGCAGCCCGGGACTAGCGGACTACAATGAGCAGTTCTTC.

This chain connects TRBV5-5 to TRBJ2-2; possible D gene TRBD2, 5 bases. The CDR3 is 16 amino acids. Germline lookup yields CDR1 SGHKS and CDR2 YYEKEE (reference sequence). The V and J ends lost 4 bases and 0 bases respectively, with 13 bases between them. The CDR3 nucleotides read TGTGCCAGCAGCGGACTGACGTGGGCGAACACCGGGGAGCTGTTTTTT. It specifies CASSGLTWANTGELFF.

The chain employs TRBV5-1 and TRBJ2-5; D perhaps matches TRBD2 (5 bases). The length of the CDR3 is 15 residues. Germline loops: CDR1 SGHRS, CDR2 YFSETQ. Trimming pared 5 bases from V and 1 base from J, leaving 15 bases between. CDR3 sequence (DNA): TGCGCCAGCAGAGTAGGACTTGGCCCCCAAGAGACCCAGTACTTC. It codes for CASRVGLGPQETQYF.

The CDR3 is CASSLRTGEYEQYF. The CDR3 region has the DNA TGTGCCAGCTCACTTCGGACAGGGGAATACGAGCAGTACTTC. This chain links TRBV18 with TRBJ2-7; 9 bases match TRBD1. V gave up 4 bases and J gave up 4 bases; unmatched junction bases: 5. Germline CDR1 is KGHSH and CDR2 is LQKENI. There are 14 residues in the CDR3.

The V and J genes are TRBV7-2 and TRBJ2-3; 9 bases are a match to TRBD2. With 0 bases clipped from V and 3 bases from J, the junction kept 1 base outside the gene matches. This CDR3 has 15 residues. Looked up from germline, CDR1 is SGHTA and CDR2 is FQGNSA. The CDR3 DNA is TGTGCCAGCAGCTTAGCGGCGGGAGGGACAGATACGCAGTATTTT. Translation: CASSLAAGGTDTQYF.

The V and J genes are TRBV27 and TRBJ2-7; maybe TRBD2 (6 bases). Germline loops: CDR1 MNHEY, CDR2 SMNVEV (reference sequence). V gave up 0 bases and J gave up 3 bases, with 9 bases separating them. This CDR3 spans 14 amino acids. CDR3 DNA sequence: TGTGCCAGCAGTTTATCCGAGGGAGGCTACGAGCAGTACGTC. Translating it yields CASSLSEGGYEQYV.

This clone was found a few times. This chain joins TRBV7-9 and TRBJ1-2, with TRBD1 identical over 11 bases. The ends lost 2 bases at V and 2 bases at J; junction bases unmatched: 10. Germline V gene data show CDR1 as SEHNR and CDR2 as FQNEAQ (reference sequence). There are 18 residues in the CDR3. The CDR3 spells CASSLFAGQGAGNYGYTF. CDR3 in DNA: TGTGCCAGCAGCTTATTTGCTGGACAGGGGGCCGGGAACTATGGCTACACCTTC. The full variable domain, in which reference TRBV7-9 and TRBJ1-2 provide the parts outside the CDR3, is DTGVSQNPRHKITKRGQNVTFRCDPISEHNRLYWYRQTLGQGPEFLTYFQNEAQLEKSRLLSDRFSAERPKGSFSTLEIQRTEQGDSAMYLCASSLFAGQGAGNYGYTFGSGTRLTVV.

The CDR3 is CASSTSTGELFF. The CDR3 DNA reads TGTGCCAGCTCAACTTCCACCGGGGAGCTGTTTTTT. The chain carries TRBV18 and TRBJ2-2; D is ambiguous. Germline V gene lookup returns CDR1 KGHSH and CDR2 LQKENI. This CDR3 comprises 12 residues. V was pared by 5 bases and J by 4 bases, with 5 bases between.

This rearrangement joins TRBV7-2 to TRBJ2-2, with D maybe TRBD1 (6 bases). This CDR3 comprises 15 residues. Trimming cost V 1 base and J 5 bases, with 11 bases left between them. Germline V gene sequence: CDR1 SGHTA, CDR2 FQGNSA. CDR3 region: CASSLGRGMTGELFF. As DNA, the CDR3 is TGTGCCAGCAGCTTAGGCAGGGGAATGACCGGGGAGCTGTTTTTT.

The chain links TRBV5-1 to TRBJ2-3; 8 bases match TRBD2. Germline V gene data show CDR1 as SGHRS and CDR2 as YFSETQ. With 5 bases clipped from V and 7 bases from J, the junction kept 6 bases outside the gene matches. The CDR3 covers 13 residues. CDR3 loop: CASSSGTSNTQYF. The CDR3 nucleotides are TGCGCCAGCAGTAGCGGGACGTCAAATACGCAGTATTTT. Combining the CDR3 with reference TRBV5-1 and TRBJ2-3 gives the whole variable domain KAGVTQTPRYLIKTRGQQVTLSCSPISGHRSVSWYQQTPGQGLQFLFEYFSETQRNKGNFPGRFSGRQFSNSRSEMNVSTLELGDSALYLCASSSGTSNTQYFGPGTRLTVL.

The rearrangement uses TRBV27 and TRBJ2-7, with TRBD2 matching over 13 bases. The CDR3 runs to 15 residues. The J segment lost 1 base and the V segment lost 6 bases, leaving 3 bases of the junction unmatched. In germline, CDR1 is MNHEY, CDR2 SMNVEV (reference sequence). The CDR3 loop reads CASRKGLAGSYEQYV. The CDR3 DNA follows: TGTGCCAGCAGGAAGGGACTAGCGGGATCCTACGAGCAGTACGTC.

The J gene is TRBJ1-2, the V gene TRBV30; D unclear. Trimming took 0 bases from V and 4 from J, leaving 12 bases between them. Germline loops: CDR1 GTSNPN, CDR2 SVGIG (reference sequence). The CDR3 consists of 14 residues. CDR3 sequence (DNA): TGTGCCTGGAGTGTACGACACAGATCCTATGGCTACACCTTC. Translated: CAWSVRHRSYGYTF.

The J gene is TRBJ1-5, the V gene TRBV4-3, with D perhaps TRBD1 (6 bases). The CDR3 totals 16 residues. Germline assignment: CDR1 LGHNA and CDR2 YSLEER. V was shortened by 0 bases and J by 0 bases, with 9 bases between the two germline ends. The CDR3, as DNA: TGCGCCAGCAGCCAAGATGGACAGAATAGCAATCAGCCCCAGCATTTT. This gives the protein CASSQDGQNSNQPQHF.

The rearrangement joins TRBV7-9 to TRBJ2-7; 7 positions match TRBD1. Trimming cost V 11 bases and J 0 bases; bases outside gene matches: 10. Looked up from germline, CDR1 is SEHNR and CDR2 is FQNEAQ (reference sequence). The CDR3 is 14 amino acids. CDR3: CAGSGQTSSYEQYF. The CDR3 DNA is TGTGCCGGGTCGGGACAGACCTCCTCCTACGAGCAGTACTTC.

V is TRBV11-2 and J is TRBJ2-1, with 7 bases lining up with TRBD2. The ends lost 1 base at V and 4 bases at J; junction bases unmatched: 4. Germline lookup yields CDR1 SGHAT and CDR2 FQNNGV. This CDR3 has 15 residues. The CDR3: CASSLGGSRYNEQFF. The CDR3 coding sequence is TGTGCCAGCAGCTTAGGCGGGAGCCGGTACAATGAGCAGTTCTTC.

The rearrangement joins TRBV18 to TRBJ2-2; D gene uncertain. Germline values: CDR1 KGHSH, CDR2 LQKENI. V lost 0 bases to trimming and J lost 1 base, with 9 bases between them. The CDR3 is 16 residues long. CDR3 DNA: TGTGCCAGCTCACCACCGTACAGCCGGAACACCGGGGAGCTGTTTTTT. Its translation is CASSPPYSRNTGELFF.

The CDR3 sequence is CASRLEHNSPLHF. The CDR3 DNA follows: TGTGCCAGCAGACTAGAGCATAATTCACCCCTCCACTTT. J is TRBJ1-6 and V is TRBV2; D ambiguous. V lost 6 bases, J lost 5 bases, and 8 bases lay in between. In germline, CDR1 is SNHLY, CDR2 FYNNEI. The CDR3 runs to 13 residues. The whole variable domain, filled in from reference TRBV2 and TRBJ1-6, reads EPEVTQTPSHQVTQMGQEVILRCVPISNHLYFYWYRQILGQKVEFLVSFYNNEISEKSEIFDDQFSVERPDGSNFTLKIRSTKLEDSAMYFCASRLEHNSPLHFGNGTRLTVT.